The T cell receptor (beta chain) under discussion was sequenced for a study of cytomegalovirus exposure and HLA in healthy donors. General study findings and limits: Among TCR beta chains, those listed as cytomegalovirus-associated numbered 164.

Primers included in the PCR were 60 Vbeta and 13 Jbeta primers. Sequenced by immunoSEQ multiplex PCR; TCRdb stores in-frame clones only, minus some. The sample carries 65,000 to 75,000 clones, roughly 74% recorded once. Germline V gene lookup returns CDR1 KGHSH and CDR2 LQKENI. V was trimmed by 0 bases and J by 3 bases, leaving 9 bases between them. The CDR3 is made up of 15 amino acids. Notes on this clone: The antigen is unknown.

The chain employs TRBV18 and TRBJ2-1, with no clear D. The clonotype was recovered from a woman aged 60-70 years in good health and CMV-seropositive. What was sequenced was PBMCs. DNA of the CDR3: TGTGCCAGCTCACCACCTTCCGTCGGCTACAATGAGCAGTTCTTC. Its protein product is CASSPPSVGYNEQFF. The whole variable domain, remainder taken from reference TRBV18 and TRBJ2-1, is NAGVMQNPRHLVRRRGQEARLRCSPMKGHSHVYWYRQLPEEGLKFMVYLQKENIIDESGMPKERFSAEFPKEGPSILRIQQVVRGDSAAYFCASSPPSVGYNEQFFGPGTRLTVL.